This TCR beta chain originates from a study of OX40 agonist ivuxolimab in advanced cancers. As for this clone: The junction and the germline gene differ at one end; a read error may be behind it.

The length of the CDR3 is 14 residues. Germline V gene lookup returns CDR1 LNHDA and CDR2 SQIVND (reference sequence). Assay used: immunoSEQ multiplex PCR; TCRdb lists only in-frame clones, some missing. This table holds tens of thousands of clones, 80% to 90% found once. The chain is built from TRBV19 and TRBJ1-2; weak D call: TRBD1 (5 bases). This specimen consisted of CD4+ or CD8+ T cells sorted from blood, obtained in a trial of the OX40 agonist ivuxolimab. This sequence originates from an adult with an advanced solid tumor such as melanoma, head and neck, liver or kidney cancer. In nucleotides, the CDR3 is TGTGCCAGTAGTATGAAGGGGTACGACTATGGCCACACCTTC. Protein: CASSMKGYDYGHTF.